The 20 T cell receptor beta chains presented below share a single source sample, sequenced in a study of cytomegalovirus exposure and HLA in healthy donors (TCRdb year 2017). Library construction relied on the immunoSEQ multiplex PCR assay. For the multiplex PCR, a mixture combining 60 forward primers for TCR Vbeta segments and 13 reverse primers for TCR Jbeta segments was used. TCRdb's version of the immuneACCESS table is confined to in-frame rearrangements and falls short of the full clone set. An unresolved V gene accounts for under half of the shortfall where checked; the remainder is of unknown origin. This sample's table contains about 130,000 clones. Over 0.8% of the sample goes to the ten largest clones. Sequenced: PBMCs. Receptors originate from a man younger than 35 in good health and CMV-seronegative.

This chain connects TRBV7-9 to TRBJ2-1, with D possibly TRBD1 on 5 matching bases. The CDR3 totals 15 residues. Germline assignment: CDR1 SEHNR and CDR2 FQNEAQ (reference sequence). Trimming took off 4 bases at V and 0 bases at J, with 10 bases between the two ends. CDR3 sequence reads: CASSSTDSSYNEQFF. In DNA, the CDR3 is TGTGCCAGCAGCTCAACCGACAGCTCCTACAATGAGCAGTTCTTC.

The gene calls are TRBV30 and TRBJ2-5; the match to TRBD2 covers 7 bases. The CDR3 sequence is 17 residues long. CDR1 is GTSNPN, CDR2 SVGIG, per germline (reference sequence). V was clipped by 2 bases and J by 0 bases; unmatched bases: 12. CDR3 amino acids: CAWSRGEAGHYQETQYF. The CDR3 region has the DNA TGTGCCTGGAGTCGGGGGGAGGCGGGCCATTACCAAGAGACCCAGTACTTC.

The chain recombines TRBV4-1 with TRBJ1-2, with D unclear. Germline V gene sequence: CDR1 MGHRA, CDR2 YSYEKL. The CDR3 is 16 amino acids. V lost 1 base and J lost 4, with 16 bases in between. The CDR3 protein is CASSQVRETSVYGYTF. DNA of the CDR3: TGCGCCAGCAGCCAAGTCCGGGAGACATCGGTCTATGGCTACACCTTC.

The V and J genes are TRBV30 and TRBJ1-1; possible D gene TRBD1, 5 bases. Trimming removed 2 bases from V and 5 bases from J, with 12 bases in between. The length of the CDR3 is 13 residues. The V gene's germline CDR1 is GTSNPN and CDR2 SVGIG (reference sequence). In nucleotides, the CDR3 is TGTGCCTGGAGTAGGTGGGGGGGGACTGAAGCTTTCTTT. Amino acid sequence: CAWSRWGGTEAFF.

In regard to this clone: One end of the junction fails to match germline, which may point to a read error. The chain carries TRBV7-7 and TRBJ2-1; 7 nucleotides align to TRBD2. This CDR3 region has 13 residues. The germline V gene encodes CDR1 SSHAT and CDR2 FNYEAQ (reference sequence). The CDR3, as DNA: TGTGCTAGCAGCGGGGACGGGGGCAATGAGCAGTTCTTC. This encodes CASSGDGGNEQFF.

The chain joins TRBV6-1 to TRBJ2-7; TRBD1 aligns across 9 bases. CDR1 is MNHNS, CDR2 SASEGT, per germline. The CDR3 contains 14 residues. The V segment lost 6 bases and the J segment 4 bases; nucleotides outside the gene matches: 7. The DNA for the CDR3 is TGTGCCAGCAGGGGGACAGGGAATACGTACGAGCAGTACTTC. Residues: CASRGTGNTYEQYF.

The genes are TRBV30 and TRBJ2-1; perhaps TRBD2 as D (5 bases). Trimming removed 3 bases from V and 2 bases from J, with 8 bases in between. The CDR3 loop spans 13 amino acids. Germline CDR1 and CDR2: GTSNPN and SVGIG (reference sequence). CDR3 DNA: TGTGCCTGGAGGCGGGTCCCCTACAATGAGCAGTTCTTC. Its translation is CAWRRVPYNEQFF.

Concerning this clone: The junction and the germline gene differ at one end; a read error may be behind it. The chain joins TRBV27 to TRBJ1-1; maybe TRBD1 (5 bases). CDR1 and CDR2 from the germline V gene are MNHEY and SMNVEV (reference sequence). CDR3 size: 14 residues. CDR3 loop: CASSLSRVNTEAFF. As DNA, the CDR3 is TGTGCCAGCAGTCTATCCAGGGTGAACACTGAAGCTTTCTTT.

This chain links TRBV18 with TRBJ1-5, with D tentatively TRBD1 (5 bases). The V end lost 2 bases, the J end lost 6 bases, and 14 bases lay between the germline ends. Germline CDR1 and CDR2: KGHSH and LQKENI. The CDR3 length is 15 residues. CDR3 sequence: CASSPEGARGQPQHF. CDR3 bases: TGTGCCAGCTCACCAGAAGGGGCTAGAGGTCAGCCCCAGCATTTT.

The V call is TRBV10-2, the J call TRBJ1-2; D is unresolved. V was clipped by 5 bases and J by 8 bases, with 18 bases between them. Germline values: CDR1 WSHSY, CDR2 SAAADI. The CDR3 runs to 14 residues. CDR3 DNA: TGCGCCAGCAGTCCCCTCGGAACATCGGGGGGCTACACCTTC. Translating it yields CASSPLGTSGGYTF.

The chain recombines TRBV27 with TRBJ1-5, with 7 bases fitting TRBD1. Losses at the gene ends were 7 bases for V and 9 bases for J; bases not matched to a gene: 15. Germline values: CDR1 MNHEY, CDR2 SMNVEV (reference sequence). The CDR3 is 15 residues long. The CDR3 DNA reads TGTGCCAGCAAGTCTGGGGACAGTCTGAGTAGGCCCCAGCATTTT. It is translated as CASKSGDSLSRPQHF.

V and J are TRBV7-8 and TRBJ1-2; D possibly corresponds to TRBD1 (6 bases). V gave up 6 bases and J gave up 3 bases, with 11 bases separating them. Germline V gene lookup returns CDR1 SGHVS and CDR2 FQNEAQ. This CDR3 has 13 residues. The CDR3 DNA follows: TGTGCCAGCAGAGGGGGTAACGACTATGGCTACACCTTC. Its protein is CASRGGNDYGYTF.

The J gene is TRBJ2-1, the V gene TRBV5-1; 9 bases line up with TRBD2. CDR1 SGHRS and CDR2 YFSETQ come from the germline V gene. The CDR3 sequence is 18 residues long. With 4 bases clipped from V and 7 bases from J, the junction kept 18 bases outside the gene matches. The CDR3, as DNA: TGCGCCAGCAGCGGGGGAGGGCTGGCTAGCGGGGTCTTAAATGAGCAGTTCTTC. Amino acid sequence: CASSGGGLASGVLNEQFF.

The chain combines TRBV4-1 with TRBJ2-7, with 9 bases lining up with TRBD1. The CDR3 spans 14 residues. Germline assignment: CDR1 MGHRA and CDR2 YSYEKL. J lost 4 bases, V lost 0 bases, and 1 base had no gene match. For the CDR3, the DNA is TGCGCCAGCAGCCAAGATGACAGGGGGTACGAGCAGTACTTC. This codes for CASSQDDRGYEQYF.

The CDR3 nucleotides are TGTGCCAGCAGTCAACACAGGGGGATGTACACTGAAGCTTTCTTT. This codes for CASSQHRGMYTEAFF. J is TRBJ1-1 and V is TRBV2, with 8 bases identical to TRBD1. The ends lost 5 bases at V and 3 bases at J; junction bases unmatched: 8. The CDR3 consists of 15 residues. CDR1 is SNHLY, CDR2 FYNNEI, per germline.

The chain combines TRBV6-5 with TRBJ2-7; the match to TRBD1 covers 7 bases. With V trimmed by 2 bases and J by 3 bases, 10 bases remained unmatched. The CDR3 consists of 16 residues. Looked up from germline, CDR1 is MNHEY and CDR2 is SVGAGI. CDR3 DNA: TGTGCCAGCAGTTACCCAACCGGGACAGACGTCTACGAGCAGTACTTC. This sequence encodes CASSYPTGTDVYEQYF.

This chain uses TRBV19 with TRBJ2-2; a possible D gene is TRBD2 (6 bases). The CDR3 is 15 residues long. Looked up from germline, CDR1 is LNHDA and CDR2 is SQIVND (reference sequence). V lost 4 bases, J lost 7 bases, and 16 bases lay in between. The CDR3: CASSTPGLGGGELFF. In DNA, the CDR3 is TGTGCCAGTAGTACCCCGGGACTTGGGGGCGGGGAGCTGTTTTTT. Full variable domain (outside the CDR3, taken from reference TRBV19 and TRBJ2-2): DGGITQSPKYLFRKEGQNVTLSCEQNLNHDAMYWYRQDPGQGLRLIYYSQIVNDFQKGDIAEGYSVSREKKESFPLTVTSAQKNPTAFYLCASSTPGLGGGELFFGEGSRLTVL.

The CDR3 coding sequence is TGTGCCTGGAGCAGGACAGGGGATCAGCCCCAGCATTTT. Amino acid sequence: CAWSRTGDQPQHF. This chain links TRBV30 with TRBJ1-5, with TRBD1 matching over 9 bases. The CDR3 contains 13 residues. V shed 3 bases and J 5 bases; nucleotides not matched to a gene: 2. The germline V gene has CDR1 GTSNPN and CDR2 SVGIG (reference sequence).

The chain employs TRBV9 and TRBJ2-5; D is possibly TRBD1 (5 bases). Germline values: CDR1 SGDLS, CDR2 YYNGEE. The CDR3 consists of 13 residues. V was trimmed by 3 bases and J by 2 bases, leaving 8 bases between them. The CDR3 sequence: CASSADRQETQYF. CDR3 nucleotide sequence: TGTGCCAGCAGCGCTGACAGACAAGAGACCCAGTACTTC.

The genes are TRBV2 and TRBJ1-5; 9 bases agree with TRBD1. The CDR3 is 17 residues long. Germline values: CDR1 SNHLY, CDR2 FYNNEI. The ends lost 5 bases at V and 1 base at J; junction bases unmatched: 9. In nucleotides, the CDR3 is TGTGCCAGCAGTTCCGGGACAGGGTCTAGGAGCAATCAGCCCCAGCATTTT. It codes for CASSSGTGSRSNQPQHF.